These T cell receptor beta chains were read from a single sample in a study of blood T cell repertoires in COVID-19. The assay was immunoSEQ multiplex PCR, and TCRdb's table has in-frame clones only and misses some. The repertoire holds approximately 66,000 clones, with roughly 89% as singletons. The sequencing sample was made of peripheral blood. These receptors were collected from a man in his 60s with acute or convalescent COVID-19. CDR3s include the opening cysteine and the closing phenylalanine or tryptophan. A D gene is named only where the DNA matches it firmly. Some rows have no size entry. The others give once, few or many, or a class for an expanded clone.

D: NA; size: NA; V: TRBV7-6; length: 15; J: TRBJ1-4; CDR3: CASSSLQGFNEKLFF; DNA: TGTGCCAGCAGCTCCCTACAGGGTTTTAATGAAAAACTGTTTTTT
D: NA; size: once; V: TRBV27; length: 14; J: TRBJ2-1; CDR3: CASSFDTLYNEQFF; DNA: TGTGCCAGCAGTTTTGACACCTTATACAATGAGCAGTTCTTC
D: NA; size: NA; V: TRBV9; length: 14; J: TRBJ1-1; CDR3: CASSVAIMNTEAFF; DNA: TGTGCCAGCAGCGTTGCGATCATGAACACTGAAGCTTTCTTT
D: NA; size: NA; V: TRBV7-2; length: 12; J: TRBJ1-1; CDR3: CASSLSNTEAFF; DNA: TGTGCCAGCAGCTTAAGCAACACTGAAGCTTTCTTT
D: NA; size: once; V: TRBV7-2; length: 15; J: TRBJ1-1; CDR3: CASSLTRDRIAEAFF; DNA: TGTGCCAGCAGCTTAACGAGGGATAGGATCGCTGAAGCTTTCTTT
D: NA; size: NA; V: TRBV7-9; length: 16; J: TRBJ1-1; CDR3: CASSLAGLAGNTEAFF; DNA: TGTGCCAGCAGCTTAGCGGGTTTGGCAGGCAACACTGAAGCTTTCTTT
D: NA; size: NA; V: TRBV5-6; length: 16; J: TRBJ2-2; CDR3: CASSLGAIMNTGELFF; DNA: TGTGCCAGCAGCTTGGGTGCTATCATGAACACCGGGGAGCTGTTTTTT
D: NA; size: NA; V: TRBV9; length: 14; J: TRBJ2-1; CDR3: CASSVAGPYNEQFF; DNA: TGTGCCAGCAGCGTAGCTGGGCCGTACAATGAGCAGTTCTTC
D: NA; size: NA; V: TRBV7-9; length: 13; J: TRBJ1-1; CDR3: CASSLQGKPEAFF; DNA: TGTGCCAGCAGCTTACAGGGGAAGCCTGAAGCTTTCTTT
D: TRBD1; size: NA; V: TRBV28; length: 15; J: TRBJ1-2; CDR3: CASSLIPGGKHGYTF; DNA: TGTGCCAGCAGTTTAATTCCAGGGGGGAAGCATGGCTACACCTTC
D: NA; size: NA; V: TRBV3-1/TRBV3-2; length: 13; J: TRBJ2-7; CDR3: CASSQDTRGSQYF; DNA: TGTGCCAGCAGCCAAGATACCCGCGGGTCGCAGTACTTC
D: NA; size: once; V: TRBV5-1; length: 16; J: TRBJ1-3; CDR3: CASSADTGSSGNTIYF; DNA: TGCGCCAGCAGCGCGGACACGGGCAGCTCTGGAAACACCATATATTTT
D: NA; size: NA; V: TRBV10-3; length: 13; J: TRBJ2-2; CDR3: CATPTGRDGELFF; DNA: TGTGCCACCCCGACAGGCCGGGATGGGGAGCTGTTTTTT
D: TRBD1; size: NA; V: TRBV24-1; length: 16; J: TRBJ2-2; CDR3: CATSASDRGNTGELFF; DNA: TGTGCCACCAGTGCCTCGGACAGGGGTAACACCGGGGAGCTGTTTTTT
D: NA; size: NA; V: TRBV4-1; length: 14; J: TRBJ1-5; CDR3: CASSQTRGNQPQHF; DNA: TGCGCCAGCAGCCAAACCCGGGGCAATCAGCCCCAGCATTTT
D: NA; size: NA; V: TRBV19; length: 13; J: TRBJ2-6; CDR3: CASSSRGANVLTF; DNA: TGTGCCAGTAGTTCCAGGGGGGCCAACGTCCTGACTTTC
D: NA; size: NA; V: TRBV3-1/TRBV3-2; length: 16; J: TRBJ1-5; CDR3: CASSQGGQGSNQPQHF; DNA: TGTGCCAGCAGCCAAGGCGGCCAGGGAAGCAATCAGCCCCAGCATTTT
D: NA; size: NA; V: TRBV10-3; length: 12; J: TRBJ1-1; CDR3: CAITSDRQEAFF; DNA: TGTGCCATCACCTCCGACAGGCAAGAAGCTTTCTTT
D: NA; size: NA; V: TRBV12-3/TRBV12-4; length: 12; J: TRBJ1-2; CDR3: CASSWRAGGYTF; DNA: TGTGCCAGCAGTTGGAGGGCAGGCGGCTACACCTTC
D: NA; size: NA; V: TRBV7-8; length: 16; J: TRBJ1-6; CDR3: CASSAPAGPYNSPLHF; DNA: TGTGCCAGCAGCGCCCCCGCGGGGCCCTATAATTCACCCCTCCACTTT
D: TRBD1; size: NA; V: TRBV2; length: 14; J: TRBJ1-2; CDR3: CASSDRQGAFGYTF; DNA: TGTGCCAGCAGTGATAGGCAGGGGGCGTTTGGCTACACCTTC
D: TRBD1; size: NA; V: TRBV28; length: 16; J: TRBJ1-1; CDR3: CASNAQGGGLNTEAFF; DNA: TGTGCCAGCAACGCACAGGGGGGTGGCCTGAACACTGAAGCTTTCTTT
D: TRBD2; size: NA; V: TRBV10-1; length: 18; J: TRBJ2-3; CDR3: CASSDLPGAGGFTDTQYF; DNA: TGCGCCAGCAGTGACCTCCCGGGGGCGGGGGGATTCACAGATACGCAGTATTTT
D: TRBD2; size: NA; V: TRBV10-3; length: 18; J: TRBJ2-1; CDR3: CAISESLAGGRKGVEQFF; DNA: TGTGCCATCAGTGAGTCTCTAGCGGGGGGACGAAAGGGGGTTGAGCAGTTCTTC
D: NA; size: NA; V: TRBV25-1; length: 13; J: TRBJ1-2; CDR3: CASSSDSFYGYTF; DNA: TGTGCCAGCAGCTCGGACAGCTTTTATGGCTACACCTTC
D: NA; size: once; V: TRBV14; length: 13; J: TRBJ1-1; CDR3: CASSQVMNTEAFF; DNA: TGTGCCAGCAGCCAAGTCATGAACACTGAAGCTTTCTTT
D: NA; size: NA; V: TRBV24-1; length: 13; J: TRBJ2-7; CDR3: CATSEGGGSIQYF; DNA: TGTGCCACCAGTGAAGGGGGGGGCTCCATCCAGTACTTC
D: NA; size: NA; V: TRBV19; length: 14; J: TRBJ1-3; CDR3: CASSPRTAGNTIYF; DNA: TGTGCCAGTAGTCCCCGGACAGCTGGAAACACCATATATTTT
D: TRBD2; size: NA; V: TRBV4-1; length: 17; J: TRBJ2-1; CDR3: CASSQTTSGGVQNEQFF; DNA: TGCGCCAGCAGCCAGACGACTAGCGGGGGCGTCCAGAATGAGCAGTTCTTC
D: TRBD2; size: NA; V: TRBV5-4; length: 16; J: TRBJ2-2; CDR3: CASSQGLAGPTGELFF; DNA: TGTGCCAGCAGCCAAGGACTAGCGGGTCCTACCGGGGAGCTGTTTTTT
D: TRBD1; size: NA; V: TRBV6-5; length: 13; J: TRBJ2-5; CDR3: CASSTQGAETQYF; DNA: TGTGCCAGCAGCACCCAGGGGGCCGAGACCCAGTACTTC
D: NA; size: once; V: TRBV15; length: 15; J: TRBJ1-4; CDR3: CATSGRVGGWEKLFF; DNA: TGTGCCACCAGCGGACGGGTCGGAGGTTGGGAAAAACTGTTTTTT
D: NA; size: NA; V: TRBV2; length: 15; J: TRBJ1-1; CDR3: CASSEAPVPNTEAFF; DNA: TGTGCCAGCAGTGAAGCCCCGGTCCCGAACACTGAAGCTTTCTTT
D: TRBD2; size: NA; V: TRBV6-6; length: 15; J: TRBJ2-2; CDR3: CASSKRGVNTGELFF; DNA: TGTGCCAGCAGTAAGCGGGGGGTTAACACCGGGGAGCTGTTTTTT
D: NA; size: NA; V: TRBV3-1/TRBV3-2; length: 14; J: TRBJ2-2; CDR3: CASSQTWNTGELFF; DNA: TGTGCCAGCAGCCAAACATGGAACACCGGGGAGCTGTTTTTT
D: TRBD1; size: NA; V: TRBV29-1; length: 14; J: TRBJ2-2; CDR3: CSVFGQGSTGELFF; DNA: TGCAGCGTTTTCGGACAGGGTAGTACCGGGGAGCTGTTTTTT
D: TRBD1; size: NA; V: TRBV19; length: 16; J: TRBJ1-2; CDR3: CASSMGQVGRSNGYTF; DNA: TGTGCCAGTAGTATGGGACAGGTCGGTCGAAGTAATGGCTACACCTTC
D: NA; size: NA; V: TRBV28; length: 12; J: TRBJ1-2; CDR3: CASMQGNHGYTF; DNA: TGTGCCAGCATGCAGGGGAACCATGGCTACACCTTC
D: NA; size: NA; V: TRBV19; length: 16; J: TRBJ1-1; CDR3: CASSPSRGRGITEAFF; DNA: TGTGCCAGTAGTCCCTCGCGGGGGAGAGGGATCACTGAAGCTTTCTTT
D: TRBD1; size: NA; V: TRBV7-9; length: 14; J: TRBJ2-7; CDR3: CASSFWTGGDEQYF; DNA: TGTGCCAGCAGCTTTTGGACAGGGGGCGACGAGCAGTACTTC
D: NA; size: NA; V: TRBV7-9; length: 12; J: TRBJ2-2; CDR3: CASSPPTGELFF; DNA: TGTGCCAGCAGCCCCCCAACCGGGGAGCTGTTTTTT
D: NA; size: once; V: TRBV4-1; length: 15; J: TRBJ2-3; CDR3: CASSQDSGEADTQYF; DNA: TGCGCCAGCAGCCAAGATTCCGGTGAGGCAGATACGCAGTATTTT
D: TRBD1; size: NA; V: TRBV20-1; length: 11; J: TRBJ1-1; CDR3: CSAQDRNEAFF; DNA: TGCAGTGCCCAGGACAGGAACGAAGCTTTCTTT
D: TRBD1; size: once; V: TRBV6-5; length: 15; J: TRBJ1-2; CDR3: CASGQGTTANYGYTF; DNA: TGTGCCAGCGGACAGGGGACAACAGCTAACTATGGCTACACCTTC
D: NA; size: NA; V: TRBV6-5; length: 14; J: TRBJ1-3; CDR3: CASSTGEVGNTIYF; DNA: TGTGCCAGCTCTACGGGGGAGGTTGGAAACACCATATATTTT